The source of this TCR beta chain is a study of regulatory T cells in long-lasting Graves disease. General study findings and limits: Persistent disease samples used TRBV28, TRBJ1-2 and TRBJ2-5 preferentially.

This clonotype has only a few counts. Its antigen is not known. CDR3 regions were amplified by Arm-PCR using iRepertoire HTBI primers to build TCR beta libraries. Authors' processing steps: Identified across the samples were 62 TRBV segments and 13 to 15 TRBJ segments. TCRdb called the multiplex PCR reads again in MiXCR, with one record for every CDR3 protein. V and J calls and clone size were set by TCRdb, not the authors. The sample lists hundreds of thousands of distinct CDR3 sequences; 12% were seen once. V was shortened by 4 bases and J by 4 bases, with 15 bases between the two germline ends. The CDR3 runs to 14 residues. Germline assignment: CDR1 SGHRS and CDR2 YFSETQ. Time point in this sample: newly diagnosed GD, antithyroid drugs for less than 3 months. Researchers made the TCR library from RNA that was extracted from PBMCs. These data were likewise used in another study, on T cells in Graves' hyperthyroidism and ophthalmopathy. That publication notes: Investigators excluded patients with uncontrolled infection, other autoimmune disease, pregnancy or lactation.

This specimen was peripheral blood mononuclear cells (PBMCs), taken at new diagnosis, from a patient treated with antithyroid drugs. The chain joins TRBV5-1 to TRBJ2-7, with D perhaps assigned TRBD1 or TRBD2 (6 bases each). This receptor was obtained from a woman in her 30s with Graves disease. The CDR3 DNA sequence: TGCGCCAGCAGCGGGGGACTGGGGGCTTACGAGCAGTACTTC. Protein: CASSGGLGAYEQYF.